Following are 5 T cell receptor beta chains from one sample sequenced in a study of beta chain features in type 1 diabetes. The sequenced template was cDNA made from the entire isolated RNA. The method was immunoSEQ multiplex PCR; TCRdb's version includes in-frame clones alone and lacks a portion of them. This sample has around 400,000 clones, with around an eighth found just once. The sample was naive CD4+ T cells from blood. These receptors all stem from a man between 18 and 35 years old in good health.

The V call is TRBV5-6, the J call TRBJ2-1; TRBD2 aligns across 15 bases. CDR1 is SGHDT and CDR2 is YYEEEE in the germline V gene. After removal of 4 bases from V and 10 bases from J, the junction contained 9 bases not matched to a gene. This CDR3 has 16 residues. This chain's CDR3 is CASSLGLAGGGNEQFF. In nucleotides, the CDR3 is TGTGCCAGCAGCCTGGGACTAGCGGGAGGAGGGAACGAGCAGTTCTTC. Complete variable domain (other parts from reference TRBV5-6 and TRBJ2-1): DAGVTQSPTHLIKTRGQQVTLRCSPKSGHDTVSWYQQALGQGPQFIFQYYEEEERQRGNFPDRFSGHQFPNYSSELNVNALLLGDSALYLCASSLGLAGGGNEQFFGPGTRLTVL.

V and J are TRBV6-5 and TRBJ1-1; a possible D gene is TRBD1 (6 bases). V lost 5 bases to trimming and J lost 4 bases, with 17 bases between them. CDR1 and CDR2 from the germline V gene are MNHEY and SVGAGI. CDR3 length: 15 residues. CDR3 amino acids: CASSRQGRGGTEAFF. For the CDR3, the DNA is TGTGCCAGCAGTCGCCAGGGGCGCGGAGGCACTGAAGCTTTCTTT.

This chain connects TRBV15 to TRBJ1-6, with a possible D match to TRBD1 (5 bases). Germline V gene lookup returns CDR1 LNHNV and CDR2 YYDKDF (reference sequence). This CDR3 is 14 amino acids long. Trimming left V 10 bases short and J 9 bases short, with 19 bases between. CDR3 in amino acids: CAISLDMGGSPLHF. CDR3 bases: TGTGCCATCTCCTTGGACATGGGTGGTTCACCCCTCCACTTT.

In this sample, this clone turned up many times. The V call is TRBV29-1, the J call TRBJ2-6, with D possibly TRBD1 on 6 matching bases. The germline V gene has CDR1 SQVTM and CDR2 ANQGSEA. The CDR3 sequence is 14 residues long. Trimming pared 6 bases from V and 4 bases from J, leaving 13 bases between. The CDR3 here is CSVTQGYGANVLTF. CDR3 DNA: TGCAGCGTCACCCAGGGGTACGGGGCCAACGTCCTGACTTTC.

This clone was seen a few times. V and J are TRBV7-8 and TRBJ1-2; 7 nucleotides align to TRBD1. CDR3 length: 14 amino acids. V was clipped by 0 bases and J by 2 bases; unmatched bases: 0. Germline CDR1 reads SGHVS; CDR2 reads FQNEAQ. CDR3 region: CASSLAQGNYGYTF. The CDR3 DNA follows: TGTGCCAGCAGCTTAGCACAGGGGAACTATGGCTACACCTTC. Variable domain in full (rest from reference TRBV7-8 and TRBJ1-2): GAGVSQSPRYKVAKRGQDVALRCDPISGHVSLFWYQQALGQGPEFLTYFQNEAQLDKSGLPSDRFFAERPEGSVSTLKIQRTQQEDSAVYLCASSLAQGNYGYTFGSGTRLTVV.